This T cell receptor (beta chain) was retrieved from a study of T cells in Graves' hyperthyroidism and ophthalmopathy (dated by TCRdb to the late 2010s). Looking at the study overall: Peripheral blood samples were taken at the time of initial diagnosis, prior to any treatment. The 75 to 100 discovery patients were randomly divided into training and test sets at a 7:3 ratio. Prospective prediction of ophthalmopathy was tested in an independent validation cohort of 18 to 20 hyperthyroidism patients and around 16 patients who later progressed to ophthalmopathy. According to the paper, TCR Vbeta CDR3 sequencing was carried out on roughly 130 peripheral blood samples, which came from around 43 ophthalmopathy, 80 or so hyperthyroidism and 17 progressor patients. In several Graves' hyperthyroidism patients, the study also compared T-cell repertoires from thyroid tissue with T-cell repertoires from blood. To identify TCR V-J signatures that set the groups apart, the researchers used a discovery cohort of 100 patients, made up of roughly 40 with Graves' ophthalmopathy and approximately 57 with stable Graves' hyperthyroidism. Once sampling was done, hyperthyroidism patients were given methimazole at a starting dose of 30 mg daily, whereas ophthalmopathy patients were given high-dose intravenous methylprednisolone. Overall study results and their limits: Most expanded thyroid clonotypes (frequency above 0.001) were also detected in blood, a finding suggesting that blood repertoires may reflect thyroid immune responses. During validation, the model predicted progression to ophthalmopathy a median of roughly 7.1 months ahead of onset, with approximately 70% sensitivity and 72.22% specificity. A 13 V-J signature model separated ophthalmopathy from stable hyperthyroidism, with nearly 90% sensitivity and about 81% specificity in cross-validation and 80%/75% in testing. Sample size was not statistically predetermined, and blinding of investigators to group allocation was not performed.

This clonotype was detected ten times or more. This clone's antigen is unknown. Qualities for individual bases were not recorded, and no much larger clone is one base off. The hyperthyroidism patients were between 18 and 65 years old and newly diagnosed, with a disease duration of less than 2 months. Patients with uncontrolled infections, other autoimmune diseases, pregnancy or lactation were excluded. Diagnoses relied on clinical symptoms, serum thyroxine and TRAb, thyroid ultrasound and orbital computed tomography. Blood from progressor patients was collected at the time of first diagnosis with hyperthyroidism, before any ophthalmopathy symptoms had appeared. PBMCs were separated from 10 ml of fresh peripheral blood using Ficoll-Paque density gradient centrifugation. Progressor patients were defined as those initially diagnosed with Graves' hyperthyroidism in whom ophthalmopathy developed during follow-up. Total RNA was extracted using Trizol reagent, and RNA quality was assessed on an Agilent 2100 Bioanalyzer.

Its CDR3 holds 15 amino acids, cysteine through phenylalanine. Left in the record is the CDR3 DNA by itself, 45 bases read in frame from the first base. In the germline V gene, CDR1 corresponds to SNHLY and CDR2 to FYNNEI. Ends trimmed: V by 6 bases, J by 7 bases; bases unmatched to a gene: 8. Amplification of TCR beta CDR3 regions was carried out from RNA transcripts. The TCR CDR3 was subjected to a first round of RT-PCR using the HTBI primer set and the Qiagen OneStep RT-PCR kit. The libraries were constructed in a second round of multiplex PCR and then size-selected and purified. Paired-end sequencing of the libraries was performed with 100 bp reads on an Illumina HiSeq2000. In the source study's methods: Raw data were processed with SOAPnuke, discarding reads with adapters, uncalled bases, mean Phred below 15, or no exact constant-primer or identifier match. High-quality paired reads were merged with COPE v1.2.5, and unique nucleotide sequences were defined as clonotypes. MiTCR v1.1 was used to align clonotypes to the IMGT TRBV, TRBD and TRBJ reference segments. Only V-J combinations with frequency above 0.0001, covering about 99% of repertoires, were analysed. A TCS score was defined as the ratio of F50 (clonal expansion) to E x V (chaos), with BLOSUM62-based TCRdist applied between CDR3 peptides within each V-J. Welch's t-statistics and random forest reduced 450 to 600 V-J features to around 14, which were used in a naive Bayes classifier (R e1071). TCRdb reanalyzed the raw reads on its own, using fastp at Q25 for trimming and MiXCR for clone calling, and kept in-frame beta chains. Every CDR3 protein is listed once, alongside the most common genes and DNA of its rows. The V and J calls reflect TCRdb's pipeline rather than the authors' work. The sample table holds around 700,000 distinct CDR3 sequences, of which about 17% were seen once. The top ten constitute approximately 15% of the sample.

The V and J genes are TRBV2 and TRBJ1-5, and TRBD1 aligns with 11 junction nucleotides. This clonotype was sampled from a woman between 50 and 59 years old with Graves' hyperthyroidism that later progressed to Graves' ophthalmopathy. Material for sequencing was blood. The CDR3 protein: CASSRTGGRNQPQHF. The DNA sequence reads TGTGCCAGCAGCCGGACAGGGGGCCGGAACCAGCCCCAGCATTTT.